The clone carrying this T cell receptor beta chain has only one observation. Unique molecular identifiers were used to barcode this TCRbeta library. TCRdb used MiXCR to reprocess the PCR reads, holding one entry per CDR3 protein. The sample records about 610,000 distinct CDR3 sequences, about 10% being singletons. The CDR3 runs to 13 residues. The germline CDR1 and CDR2 sequences are MNHEY and SMNVEV (reference sequence). Trimming left V 6 bases short and J 2 bases short, with 9 bases between. This sample was taken from a study of T-cell reconstitution after alpha-beta-depleted transplantation in children.

This rearrangement joins TRBV27 to TRBJ2-3; D unresolved. This specimen consisted of PBMCs from the stem cell graft donor, obtained from the stem cell graft. This TCR was sampled from a human donor who donated a stem cell graft to a child with acute myeloid leukemia. CDR3 protein: CASSNRPTDTQYF. DNA of the CDR3: TGTGCCAGCAGCAACAGACCCACAGATACGCAGTATTTT.